Listed below are T cell receptor beta chains from one sample, sequenced in a study of shared clonotypes between healthy human individuals. Generated by immunoSEQ multiplex PCR, the TCRdb table keeps only in-frame clones and is missing some. The table has roughly 810,000 clones, about 96% seen once; the top ten hold less than 0.25%. Sequenced: naive CD8+ T cells sorted from blood. Receptors were obtained from a man under 40 in good health. CDR3s include the opening cysteine and the closing phenylalanine or tryptophan. A D gene is named only where the DNA matches it firmly. Not every row has a clone size; where given, it reads once, few, many or a size class.

size	V	D	J	DNA	CDR3
NA	TRBV5-1	TRBD2	TRBJ2-5	TGCGCCAGCAGCTTGGAACTAGCGGTTGCGCAAGAGACCCAGTACTTC	CASSLELAVAQETQYF
NA	TRBV7-9	NA	TRBJ2-7	TGTGCCAGCAGCCCCGAAATAGAGTCCTACGAGCAGTACTTC	CASSPEIESYEQYF
NA	TRBV7-9	NA	TRBJ1-4	TGTGCCAGCGGGTTGGGGACTAATGAAAAACTGTTTTTT	CASGLGTNEKLFF
NA	TRBV7-9	NA	TRBJ1-3	TGTGCCAGCAGCTGGGACAACTCTGGAAACACCATATATTTT	CASSWDNSGNTIYF
NA	TRBV6-4	TRBD2	TRBJ2-3	TGTGCCAGCAGTGACACCCCGACTAGCGGATGCACAGATACGCAGTATTTT	CASSDTPTSGCTDTQYF
NA	TRBV19	NA	TRBJ2-7	TGTGCCAGTAGTGGGTCAGGGTTCACCTACGAGCAGTACTTC	CASSGSGFTYEQYF
NA	TRBV9	NA	TRBJ2-7	TGTGCCAGCAGCGTAGAGGCAGAAGCTACCTACGAGCAGTACTTC	CASSVEAEATYEQYF
NA	TRBV27	NA	TRBJ1-5	TGTGCCAGCAGTTCTACCTGGGGGGAGGATAGCAATCAGCCCCAGCATTTT	CASSSTWGEDSNQPQHF
NA	TRBV27	NA	TRBJ2-7	TGTGCCAGCAGTTTAGAGGGTGGGGCCTACGAGCAGTACTTC	CASSLEGGAYEQYF
NA	TRBV27	NA	TRBJ2-7	TGTGCCAGCAGGCCGGGTGTTTCCTACGAGCAGTACTTC	CASRPGVSYEQYF
NA	TRBV2	NA	TRBJ2-7	TGTGCCAGCAGTGATATTGTTTCCTACGAGCAGTACTTC	CASSDIVSYEQYF
NA	TRBV11-2	NA	TRBJ2-2	TGTGCCAGCTGCCCAGGGGTGGACACCGGGGAGCTGTTTTTT	CASCPGVDTGELFF
NA	TRBV5-5	NA	TRBJ2-7	TGTGCCAGCAGCTGGGAGGTCCACTACGAGCAGTACTTC	CASSWEVHYEQYF
NA	TRBV5-1	TRBD2	TRBJ2-7	TGCGCCAGCAGCTTCGGACTAGCGGGAGCCTCCTACGAGCAGTACTTC	CASSFGLAGASYEQYF
NA	TRBV5-4	NA	TRBJ2-3	TGTGCCAGCAGCTTGCGCGGCAGGATAGAAACAGATACGCAGTATTTT	CASSLRGRIETDTQYF
NA	TRBV5-4	TRBD1	TRBJ2-7	TGTGCCAGCAGCTTGGGCAGGGGGCCTTCCTACGAGCAGTACTTC	CASSLGRGPSYEQYF
NA	TRBV25-1	TRBD1	TRBJ1-5	TGTGCCAGCAGTGCACAGGGGACCGATCAGCCCCAGCATTTT	CASSAQGTDQPQHF
NA	TRBV9	NA	TRBJ2-1	TGTGCCAGCAGCGTAGACAGCTACAATGAGCAGTTCTTC	CASSVDSYNEQFF
NA	TRBV13	NA	TRBJ2-5	TGTGCCAGCAGCTTTGGGGGCGGGAAGCAGACCCAGTACTTC	CASSFGGGKQTQYF
NA	TRBV5-4	TRBD1	TRBJ2-2	TGTGCCATTCAGTTCGGGACAGGGTGGACCGGGGAGCTGTTTTTT	CAIQFGTGWTGELFF
once	TRBV7-9	TRBD2	TRBJ2-3	TGTGCCAGCAGCTTAATGACTAGCGGGAGGAATACTAGCACAGATACGCAGTATTTT	CASSLMTSGRNTSTDTQYF
NA	TRBV9	TRBD2	TRBJ2-5	TGTGCCAGCAGTCCTAGCGGGGGGGAAGAGACCCAGTACTTC	CASSPSGGEETQYF
once	TRBV7-9	NA	TRBJ2-1	TGTGCCAGCAGCTTCGGACGGAGCTACAATGAGCAGTTCTTC	CASSFGRSYNEQFF
NA	TRBV21-1	NA	TRBJ2-7	TGTGCCAGCAGCAAAGTTGTAGATAGCTCCTACGAGCAGTACTTC	CASSKVVDSSYEQYF
NA	TRBV7-9	NA	TRBJ2-7	TGTGCCAGCAGCTTGGTCGGGTTCTCCTACGAGCAGTACTTC	CASSLVGFSYEQYF
NA	TRBV6-1	NA	TRBJ1-5	TGTGCCAGCAGTATCAGGGGAGGCAATCAGCCCCAGCATTTT	CASSIRGGNQPQHF
once	TRBV4-1	NA	TRBJ2-7	TGCGCCAGCAGCCAGGAGGGGAGCTCCTACGAGCAGTACTTC	CASSQEGSSYEQYF
NA	TRBV14	NA	TRBJ1-2	TGTGCCAGCAGCCAAGTTCCCATAAACTATGGCTACACCTTC	CASSQVPINYGYTF
NA	TRBV7-6	NA	TRBJ1-1	TGTGCCAGCAGCTTAGGGCCGGCGATTGAAGCTTTCTTT	CASSLGPAIEAFF